The 27 T cell receptor beta chains below all came from one sample that was sequenced in a study of identical twins. TCRdb fed the 5' RACE reads into MiXCR, producing one record per CDR3 protein. In the table there are about 220,000 distinct CDR3 sequences, around a tenth of which are singletons. The source material was memory (CD45RO+) T cells sorted from blood. These receptors originate from a woman younger than 35 in good health.

This clonotype occurred many times. V and J are TRBV3-1 and TRBJ2-1, with no clear D. Germline-derived CDR1 and CDR2 are LGHDT and YNNKEL (reference sequence). CDR3 length equals 16 residues. Trimming pared 2 bases from V and 0 bases from J, leaving 11 bases between. CDR3 loop: CASSQSPESSYNEQFF. CDR3 DNA: TGTGCCAGCAGCCAAAGTCCGGAAAGCTCCTACAATGAGCAGTTCTTC.

The V call is TRBV5-1, the J call TRBJ2-1; D possibly corresponds to TRBD2 (5 bases). CDR3 size: 14 residues. V dropped 0 bases and J dropped 4 bases, with 8 bases sitting between them. Germline V lookup: CDR1 SGHRS, CDR2 YFSETQ. Here the CDR3 reads CASSLARGYNEQFF. The CDR3 region has the DNA TGCGCCAGCAGCTTGGCACGGGGTTACAATGAGCAGTTCTTC.

The genes are TRBV7-2 and TRBJ1-2; D might be TRBD1 (5 bases). CDR1 and CDR2 from the germline V gene are SGHTA and FQGNSA. CDR3 length: 11 amino acids. Trimming shortened V by 10 bases and J by 13 bases, and 19 bases separated the two germline ends. CDR3 region: CAIRGVARPTF. As DNA, the CDR3 is TGTGCCATCCGAGGGGTCGCCAGGCCCACCTTC.

This clonotype was detected only a few times. The chain is built from TRBV2 and TRBJ2-3; maybe TRBD1 (5 bases). The V end was cut by 5 bases, the J end by 2 bases, with 11 bases between. The germline gives CDR1 SNHLY, CDR2 FYNNEI. The CDR3 totals 14 residues. The CDR3: CASSLTGFTDTQYF. CDR3 DNA: TGTGCCAGCAGTCTTACAGGATTCACAGATACGCAGTATTTT.

This clonotype turned up a few times. V and J are TRBV12-3 or TRBV12-4 and TRBJ2-5, with D uncertain. The V end was cut by 3 bases, the J end by 6 bases, with 5 bases between. This CDR3 comprises 11 residues. The CDR3 DNA reads as TGTGCCAGCAGTTTGATGAAGACCCAGTACTTC. Amino acid sequence: CASSLMKTQYF.

This clonotype has more than one count but fewer than ten. The chain links TRBV12-3 or TRBV12-4 to TRBJ2-6; tentatively, D is TRBD1 (6 bases). This CDR3 has 15 amino acids. The V gene lost 6 bases and the J gene lost 4 bases, with 13 bases spanning the gap. The CDR3 DNA sequence: TGTGCCAGCAGCAAATCCAGGGGAGGGGCCAACGTCCTGACTTTC. This translates into CASSKSRGGANVLTF.

This chain joins TRBV6-2 or TRBV6-3 and TRBJ2-1, with 9 bases identical to TRBD1. This CDR3 has 15 residues. J was trimmed by 12 bases and V by 6 bases; bases with no gene match: 15. The germline CDR1 and CDR2 sequences are MNHEY and SVGEGT. CDR3 DNA sequence: TGTGCCAGCAGCTTCTTTGGGGGACAGGGTGTACGGCAGTTCTTC. It specifies CASSFFGGQGVRQFF.

This clonotype turned up a few times. The genes are TRBV7-2 and TRBJ2-4, with a tentative D call TRBD2 (5 bases). The germline V gene encodes CDR1 SGHTA and CDR2 FQGNSA. The V end was cut by 0 bases, the J end by 7 bases, with 13 bases between. This CDR3 region has 15 residues. The CDR3 nucleotides are TGTGCCAGCAGCTTAGCCGGTCCAGGCGGGAACATTCAGTACTTC. This sequence encodes CASSLAGPGGNIQYF.

The table lists this clonotype with a few counts. The chain carries TRBV12-3 or TRBV12-4 and TRBJ2-1; 8 positions agree with TRBD2. The CDR3 is made up of 16 amino acids. V trimming: 6 bases; J trimming: 9 bases; junction bases outside the gene matches: 16. The CDR3 DNA reads as TGTGCCAGCAGGGCACAATTAGCGGGACACCCCACTGAGCAGTTCTTC. This sequence encodes CASRAQLAGHPTEQFF.

The sample holds many counts of this clonotype. This chain links TRBV27 with TRBJ2-3, with 8 bases that match TRBD1. The V gene's germline CDR1 is MNHEY and CDR2 SMNVEV (reference sequence). V trimming: 2 bases; J trimming: 5 bases; junction bases outside the gene matches: 6. The CDR3 loop spans 15 amino acids. In nucleotides, the CDR3 is TGTGCCAGCAGTTTAGGGACAGGAGGGAAAGATACGCAGTATTTT. This sequence encodes CASSLGTGGKDTQYF.

This clonotype was recorded a few times. This chain connects TRBV5-1 to TRBJ1-2, with D uncertain. Germline V gene lookup returns CDR1 SGHRS and CDR2 YFSETQ. The CDR3 loop spans 16 amino acids. Deletions cut 1 base from V and 6 bases from J, with 19 bases between. The CDR3 region is CASSLMASGGIDGYTF. The CDR3 bases are TGCGCCAGCAGCTTGATGGCAAGTGGAGGTATTGATGGCTACACCTTC.

This clonotype was recorded at least ten times. This rearrangement joins TRBV7-8 to TRBJ2-5, with D unclear. V lost 2 bases, J lost 4 bases, and 20 bases lay in between. This CDR3 has 17 amino acids. In germline, CDR1 is SGHVS, CDR2 FQNEAQ. CDR3 region: CASSLPPGLQILETQYF. The CDR3 bases are TGTGCCAGCAGCTTACCCCCCGGGCTCCAGATCCTAGAGACCCAGTACTTC.

This clonotype was seen ten or more times. CDR3 residues: CASSTTGLSLQKLFF. The CDR3 coding sequence is TGTGCCAGCAGTACAACAGGGCTGAGCCTCCAAAAACTGTTTTTT. The chain uses TRBV7-8 and TRBJ1-4, with a weak D call TRBD1 (6 bases). The germline CDR1 and CDR2 sequences are SGHVS and FQNEAQ. This CDR3 is 15 amino acids long. Trimming stripped 6 bases from V and 9 bases from J, with 20 bases between.

This chain connects TRBV5-4 to TRBJ2-3; TRBD2 matches 8 bases. Germline V lookup: CDR1 SGHNT, CDR2 YYREEE (reference sequence). The ends lost 4 bases at V and 5 bases at J; junction bases unmatched: 6. This CDR3 has 14 residues. The CDR3, as DNA: TGTGCCAGCAGCCGTCGGGGGGGTGAAGATACGCAGTATTTT. Translating it yields CASSRRGGEDTQYF.

The table lists this clonotype with a few counts. The chain employs TRBV10-3 and TRBJ2-4, with 8 bases aligning to TRBD1. The junction had 1 base not matched to a gene; V was cut back by 4 bases and J by 8 bases. The germline V gene has CDR1 ENHRY and CDR2 SYGVKD. The CDR3 is 12 amino acids. CDR3 region: CAISADRDIQYF. Here the CDR3 DNA reads TGTGCCATCAGTGCGGACAGGGACATTCAGTACTTC.

The rearrangement links TRBV5-1 to TRBJ2-5, with a possible D match to TRBD1 (6 bases). The CDR3 totals 13 residues. V dropped 2 bases and J dropped 4 bases, with 9 bases sitting between them. The V gene's germline CDR1 is SGHRS and CDR2 YFSETQ. As DNA, the CDR3 is TGCGCCAGCAGCTTTGGGGGCGGAGAGACCCAGTACTTC. It is translated as CASSFGGGETQYF.

Ten or more counts support this clonotype. The chain has TRBV6-5 and TRBJ1-5; TRBD1 is a possible D gene (6 bases). In germline, CDR1 is MNHEY, CDR2 SVGAGI. Trimming took 0 bases from V and 3 from J, leaving 9 bases between them. The CDR3 runs 15 residues. The CDR3 loop is CASSYSRQDNQPQHF. In DNA, the CDR3 is TGTGCCAGCAGTTACTCGAGACAGGACAATCAGCCCCAGCATTTT.

This chain uses TRBV10-2 with TRBJ1-5; D gene ambiguous. Germline V lookup: CDR1 WSHSY, CDR2 SAAADI. There are 14 residues in the CDR3. V lost 3 bases to trimming and J lost 2 bases, with 8 bases between them. Written as DNA, the CDR3 is TGCGCCAGCAGTGACGGAAAGGGCAATCAGCCCCAGCATTTT. Encoded protein: CASSDGKGNQPQHF.

This clonotype was picked up one time. The chain employs TRBV20-1 and TRBJ2-2; TRBD2 matches 8 bases. CDR3 length equals 16 residues. V shed 3 bases, J shed 1 base, and the junction held 7 bases outside the gene matches. Germline values: CDR1 DFQATT, CDR2 SNEGSKA (reference sequence). The CDR3 DNA is TGCAGTGCTAGGTTAACTAGCGGTGGGAACACCGGGGAGCTGTTTTTT. This encodes CSARLTSGGNTGELFF.

At least ten counts were recorded for this clonotype. The genes are TRBV27 and TRBJ2-7; D assignment may be TRBD1 or TRBD2 (5 bases each). The germline V gene encodes CDR1 MNHEY and CDR2 SMNVEV (reference sequence). CDR3 length: 15 residues. Trimming pared 0 bases from V and 6 bases from J, leaving 15 bases between. CDR3 residues: CASSLSAQGRGEQYF. CDR3 coding DNA: TGTGCCAGCAGTTTATCGGCCCAGGGTCGGGGCGAGCAGTACTTC.

This clonotype is categorized as medium-sized (0.01 to 0.1%). V usage is TRBV4-2 and J usage is TRBJ2-1; tentatively, D is TRBD2 (5 bases). This CDR3 spans 17 amino acids. V lost 4 bases and J lost 7, with 23 bases in between. Per the germline V gene, CDR1 is LGHNA and CDR2 is YNFKEQ. The CDR3 loop reads CASSPPTLGPQGNEQFF. The CDR3 nucleotides read TGTGCCAGCAGCCCCCCAACACTAGGTCCCCAAGGGAATGAGCAGTTCTTC.

This clonotype was found many times. The CDR3 DNA sequence: TGTGCCAGCTCATCAGGAGGGACGAACACTGAAGCTTTCTTT. It specifies CASSSGGTNTEAFF. V and J are TRBV6-1 and TRBJ1-1; maybe TRBD1 (5 bases). Trimming left V 8 bases short and J 1 base short, with 14 bases between. CDR3 length equals 14 residues. Germline CDR1 is MNHNS and CDR2 is SASEGT.

This clonotype was recorded at least ten times. The genes are TRBV5-5 and TRBJ1-4; weak D call: TRBD1 (5 bases). The germline V gene has CDR1 SGHKS and CDR2 YYEKEE (reference sequence). CDR3 length: 15 residues. With 5 bases removed from V and 8 bases from J, the gap between germline ends came to 19 bases. CDR3 sequence: CASSLSAPGSEKLFF. The CDR3 DNA is TGTGCCAGCAGTTTGTCCGCCCCAGGGTCCGAAAAACTGTTTTTT.

To note about this clonotype: It may be a read error: a sequence one base away is much more abundant. The CDR3 DNA is TGTGCCAGCAGGACGGGCACCGGGGAGCTGTTTTTT. Translation: CASRTGTGELFF. The chain links TRBV6-1 to TRBJ2-2; D is ambiguous. Germline CDR1 and CDR2: MNHNS and SASEGT. V was shortened by 6 bases and J by 4 bases, with 6 bases between the two germline ends. The length of the CDR3 is 12 residues.

This clonotype was seen at least ten times. The chain recombines TRBV20-1 with TRBJ2-1; 7 bases are a match to TRBD2. Trimming removed 0 bases from V and 2 bases from J; junction bases left unmatched: 4. From germline, CDR1 is DFQATT and CDR2 SNEGSKA (reference sequence). CDR3 length equals 15 residues. CDR3 amino acids: CSARDLRETYNEQFF. CDR3 in DNA: TGCAGTGCTAGAGATCTGCGGGAGACCTACAATGAGCAGTTCTTC.

This clonotype has ten or more counts. The rearrangement joins TRBV3-1 to TRBJ2-1; D gene ambiguous. This CDR3 contains 13 residues. V lost 0 bases to trimming and J lost 14 bases, with 14 bases between them. CDR1 is LGHDT, CDR2 YNNKEL, per germline (reference sequence). The CDR3 region has the DNA TGTGCCAGCAGCCAAGAAAGGCTACCCCTCAAGTTCTTC. Translated: CASSQERLPLKFF.

This clonotype was observed at least ten times. The chain has TRBV5-1 and TRBJ1-1; D is unresolved. The CDR3 loop spans 14 amino acids. The V end lost 0 bases, the J end lost 9 bases, and 15 bases lay between the germline ends. Looked up from germline, CDR1 is SGHRS and CDR2 is YFSETQ. The CDR3 coding sequence is TGCGCCAGCAGCTTGGGGTTCACCAACCCCCAAGCTTTCTTT. It encodes CASSLGFTNPQAFF.